The TCR beta chain described here comes from a study of T cells in Graves' hyperthyroidism and ophthalmopathy. The overall study: Peripheral blood collection took place at initial diagnosis, before any treatment. Overall study findings and caveats: Blood shared most expanded thyroid clonotypes above 0.001. Stable hyperthyroidism and ophthalmopathy were separated using 13 V-J signatures.

Authors of the study amplified TCR beta CDR3 regions from RNA transcripts. An initial round of RT-PCR targeting the TCR CDR3 relied on the HTBI primer set. TCRdb independently ran MiXCR on the multiplex PCR reads; one entry per CDR3 protein. The table has 250,000 to 300,000 distinct CDR3 sequences, about 19% seen once. This clonotype was seen repeatedly, ten times or more. The target antigen is unknown. Together with thyroid ultrasound, orbital computed tomography, serum thyroxine and TRAb, clinical symptoms were used for diagnoses. The V and J ends lost 4 bases and 5 bases, in that order; junction bases with no gene match: 4. The CDR3 is 15 residues long. The germline CDR1 and CDR2 sequences are SGHAT and FQNNGV.

This chain links TRBV11-2 with TRBJ2-3, with 12 positions matching TRBD2. Sequencing input: blood. The clonotype originates from a middle-aged man with Graves' ophthalmopathy. The CDR3 sequence: CASSSSGRVGDTQYF. The CDR3 DNA reads as TGTGCCAGCAGCTCTAGCGGGAGGGTGGGAGATACGCAGTATTTT. The entire variable domain, with the rest obtained from reference TRBV11-2 and TRBJ2-3, is as follows: EAGVAQSPRYKIIEKRQSVAFWCNPISGHATLYWYQQILGQGPKLLIQFQNNGVVDDSQLPKDRFSAERLKGVDSTLKIQPAKLEDSAVYLCASSSSGRVGDTQYFGPGTRLTVL.